These T cell receptor beta chains were read from a single sample in a study of blood T cells in healthy people across ages. TCRdb independently ran MiXCR on the 5' RACE reads; one entry per CDR3 protein. The table records about 930,000 distinct CDR3 sequences, just under 30% of them present only once. A further study also used this sample, focusing on T cells of mothers and their children.

The material sequenced was blood. The origin of the receptors is a woman between 35 and 50 years old in good health. Both conserved end residues are part of each CDR3. D genes are given only for firm matches. A row's size may be missing; if present it is once, few, many or a size class.

D gene	J gene	clone size	V gene	CDR3 DNA	CDR3 protein
NA	TRBJ1-6	NA	TRBV20-1	TGCAGTGCTGAAGAGCTAGGGCCCTATAATTCACCCCTCCACTTT	CSAEELGPYNSPLHF
TRBD1	TRBJ1-1	NA	TRBV9	TGTGCCAGCAGCGTAGTGGAGACAGGGTATTTGATGAACACTGAAGCTTTCTTT	CASSVVETGYLMNTEAFF
NA	TRBJ2-3	few	TRBV7-9	TGTGCCAGCAGCTTAGCGGGGGCCGCCACAGATACGCAGTATTTT	CASSLAGAATDTQYF
TRBD1	TRBJ2-5	many	TRBV4-1	TGCGCCAGCAGCCTATCGGGACAGAGAAGCCAAGAGACCCAGTACTTC	CASSLSGQRSQETQYF
TRBD1	TRBJ2-7	NA	TRBV14	TGTTCCAGCAGAATCGGACAGGGCGTCCGAGGAGAGCAGTACTTC	CSSRIGQGVRGEQYF
NA	TRBJ1-2	many	TRBV12-3/TRBV12-4	TGTGCCAGCAGTTTGTACAACTATGGCTACACCTTC	CASSLYNYGYTF
NA	TRBJ2-3	NA	TRBV20-1	TGCAGTGCTAGTAGTGAGAAGCGGAGTACTAGCACAGATACGCAGTATTTT	CSASSEKRSTSTDTQYF
NA	TRBJ1-4	NA	TRBV11-2	TGTGCCAGCAGCCATCGTCCCTTGAAGGGGGAAAAACTGTTTTTT	CASSHRPLKGEKLFF
NA	TRBJ1-2	NA	TRBV20-1	TGCTGTGCGACTTCATGGGGGCCTGGCTACACCTTC	CCATSWGPGYTF
TRBD1	TRBJ1-1	NA	TRBV5-1	TGCGCCAGCAGCCACCTTCCGGGACAGGGGTCGGCTGAAGCTTTCTTT	CASSHLPGQGSAEAFF
NA	TRBJ2-7	many	TRBV20-1	TGCAGTGCTAGAGCCTCCCATGGGGCTCCCTACGAGCAGTACTTC	CSARASHGAPYEQYF
NA	TRBJ2-3	NA	TRBV7-8	TGTGCCAGCAGCTTACCAAGGCTCGGACAGTTCCTCACAGATACGCAGTATTTT	CASSLPRLGQFLTDTQYF
NA	TRBJ2-2	NA	TRBV18	TGTGCCAGCTCACCACCTATCCAAGAAAGGACCGGGGAGCTGTTTTTT	CASSPPIQERTGELFF